This is a list of T cell receptor beta chains from one sample in a study of human T cells and chemical hapten exposure. MiXCR was run by TCRdb on the RACE reads, yielding one entry per CDR3 protein. This sample has some 120,000 distinct CDR3 sequences; about 12% occur once, and the top ten carry more than 1.3%. Specimen: whole blood, collected in connection with sensitization to the hapten diphenylcyclopropenone (DPC). These receptors all come from a woman aged 50 to 60 with alopecia areata. Some clones in this sample may be carry-over from other donors' samples. Each CDR3 is given with its conserved first and last residue. D genes are given only for firm matches. Size is stated for part of the rows, as once, few or many counts, or as a class when the clone is expanded.

clone_size: many
j_call: TRBJ1-2
d_call: NA
v_call: TRBV29-1
cdr3_nt: TGCAGCTCGGATGCGGGGTCTTACAACTATGGCTACACCTTC
cdr3_aa: CSSDAGSYNYGYTF

clone_size: NA
j_call: TRBJ2-2
d_call: NA
v_call: TRBV20-1
cdr3_nt: TGCAGTGCTTCCCCAGGGGGGGAGCTGTTTTTT
cdr3_aa: CSASPGGELFF

clone_size: many
j_call: TRBJ1-5
d_call: NA
v_call: TRBV29-1
cdr3_nt: TGCAGCGCTGGACGGAGTAATCAGCCCCAGCATTTT
cdr3_aa: CSAGRSNQPQHF

clone_size: NA
j_call: TRBJ1-1
d_call: TRBD1
v_call: TRBV29-1
cdr3_nt: TGCAGCGTTGAAAGTCGGGGACAGGGAAGGGCTGAAGCTTTCTTT
cdr3_aa: CSVESRGQGRAEAFF

clone_size: few
j_call: TRBJ2-2
d_call: NA
v_call: TRBV12-3/TRBV12-4
cdr3_nt: TGTGCCAGCAGTTGGACAGTGAACACCGGGGAGCTGTTTTTT
cdr3_aa: CASSWTVNTGELFF

clone_size: many
j_call: TRBJ1-6
d_call: NA
v_call: TRBV5-5
cdr3_nt: TGTGCCAGCAGCTTGGTACAGAGGAATTCACCCCTCCACTTT
cdr3_aa: CASSLVQRNSPLHF

clone_size: many
j_call: TRBJ2-7
d_call: NA
v_call: TRBV5-4
cdr3_nt: TGTGCCAGCAGCTCCGACAGTACCGAGCAGTACTTC
cdr3_aa: CASSSDSTEQYF

clone_size: many
j_call: TRBJ1-6
d_call: NA
v_call: TRBV7-2
cdr3_nt: TGTGCCGGCACCCGGGGTGCGAATTCACCCCTCCACTTT
cdr3_aa: CAGTRGANSPLHF

clone_size: many
j_call: TRBJ2-2
d_call: NA
v_call: TRBV24-1
cdr3_nt: TGTGCCACCAGTGATTCCACCAGGGCCGGCGGGGAGCTGTTTTTT
cdr3_aa: CATSDSTRAGGELFF

clone_size: NA
j_call: TRBJ1-4
d_call: TRBD1
v_call: TRBV5-8
cdr3_nt: TGTGCCAGCAGCCAAGGACAGGGTTTAACTGAAAAACTGTTTTTT
cdr3_aa: CASSQGQGLTEKLFF

clone_size: few
j_call: TRBJ2-2
d_call: NA
v_call: TRBV12-3/TRBV12-4
cdr3_nt: TGTGCCAGCAGTCACGGCGCCGGGGAGCTGTTTTTT
cdr3_aa: CASSHGAGELFF

clone_size: NA
j_call: TRBJ1-5
d_call: TRBD1
v_call: TRBV5-1
cdr3_nt: TGCGCCAGCAGCTTAACCGGGACAGACGGCAATCAGCCCCAGCATTTT
cdr3_aa: CASSLTGTDGNQPQHF

clone_size: NA
j_call: TRBJ2-1
d_call: TRBD2
v_call: TRBV20-1
cdr3_nt: TGCAGTGCTAGGGAACTAGCGGGAGACCGCAATGAGCAGTTCTTC
cdr3_aa: CSARELAGDRNEQFF

clone_size: few
j_call: TRBJ2-5
d_call: NA
v_call: TRBV29-1
cdr3_nt: TGCAGCGTCGCCCCCAACAGGAAAGAGACCCAGTACTTC
cdr3_aa: CSVAPNRKETQYF

clone_size: many
j_call: TRBJ2-2
d_call: NA
v_call: TRBV28
cdr3_nt: TGTGCCAGCAATATTCGCAACGGGGAGCTGTTTTTT
cdr3_aa: CASNIRNGELFF

clone_size: NA
j_call: TRBJ2-1
d_call: NA
v_call: TRBV6-2/TRBV6-3
cdr3_nt: TGTGCCAGCAGTTACCCTTCTGGACGCGAGCAGTTCTTC
cdr3_aa: CASSYPSGREQFF

clone_size: many
j_call: TRBJ2-7
d_call: NA
v_call: TRBV20-1
cdr3_nt: TGCAGTGCTAGAGAGGCAGGGCCTACCTACGAGCAGTACTTC
cdr3_aa: CSAREAGPTYEQYF

clone_size: many
j_call: TRBJ1-4
d_call: NA
v_call: TRBV21-1
cdr3_nt: TGTGCCAGCAGCAATGGGGTTGGGGAAAAACTGTTTTTT
cdr3_aa: CASSNGVGEKLFF

clone_size: many
j_call: TRBJ2-5
d_call: NA
v_call: TRBV9
cdr3_nt: TGTGCCAGCAGCGTGTCAGGGAGTGCGACCCAGTACTTC
cdr3_aa: CASSVSGSATQYF

clone_size: once
j_call: TRBJ2-1
d_call: NA
v_call: TRBV20-1
cdr3_nt: TGCAGTGCTATCCCCAATGCTGAGCAGTTCTTC
cdr3_aa: CSAIPNAEQFF

clone_size: few
j_call: TRBJ2-2
d_call: NA
v_call: TRBV27
cdr3_nt: TGTGCCAGCAGTCCTAAACAGGGATCCGGGGAGCTGTTTTTT
cdr3_aa: CASSPKQGSGELFF

clone_size: many
j_call: TRBJ2-1
d_call: NA
v_call: TRBV3-1
cdr3_nt: TGTGCCAGCAGCCAAGCTGCCGCAGGCGGTGAGCAGTTCTTC
cdr3_aa: CASSQAAAGGEQFF

clone_size: NA
j_call: TRBJ2-5
d_call: TRBD1
v_call: TRBV7-8
cdr3_nt: TGTGCCAGCAGCCTACTCGGACAGGGTGTAAAGACCCAGTACTTC
cdr3_aa: CASSLLGQGVKTQYF

clone_size: few
j_call: TRBJ2-1
d_call: NA
v_call: TRBV25-1
cdr3_nt: TGTGCCAGCAGTGAGCGACTCCATGCGCAGTTCTTC
cdr3_aa: CASSERLHAQFF

clone_size: few
j_call: TRBJ1-5
d_call: NA
v_call: TRBV12-3/TRBV12-4
cdr3_nt: TGTGCCAGCCCTGTCCAGGGGAAGACACATCAGCCCCAGCATTTT
cdr3_aa: CASPVQGKTHQPQHF

clone_size: NA
j_call: TRBJ1-2
d_call: NA
v_call: TRBV6-2/TRBV6-3
cdr3_nt: TGTGCCAGCAGTCTCGCCACTCAAGGCGGTGGCTACACCTTC
cdr3_aa: CASSLATQGGGYTF

clone_size: few
j_call: TRBJ2-1
d_call: NA
v_call: TRBV7-2
cdr3_nt: TGTGCCAGCAGCCCGCAGGGCCCTTTGTTCTTC
cdr3_aa: CASSPQGPLFF

clone_size: few
j_call: TRBJ1-1
d_call: NA
v_call: TRBV7-9
cdr3_nt: TGTGCCAGCAGCTTAGTGGTGGACGATGTGGCTTTCTTT
cdr3_aa: CASSLVVDDVAFF

clone_size: NA
j_call: TRBJ1-1
d_call: NA
v_call: TRBV5-1
cdr3_nt: TGCGCCAGCTCCGGGGGAACGTGGAACACTGAAGCTTTCTTT
cdr3_aa: CASSGGTWNTEAFF

clone_size: NA
j_call: TRBJ2-3
d_call: NA
v_call: TRBV20-1
cdr3_nt: TGCAGTGCTAGAGACCCTCAACGGAGCACAGATACGCAGTATTTT
cdr3_aa: CSARDPQRSTDTQYF

clone_size: NA
j_call: TRBJ2-5
d_call: TRBD2
v_call: TRBV9
cdr3_nt: TGTGCCAGCAAAGGCGGGGGGCATCAAGAGACCCAGTACTTC
cdr3_aa: CASKGGGHQETQYF

clone_size: NA
j_call: TRBJ1-5
d_call: NA
v_call: TRBV6-1
cdr3_nt: TGTGCCGTCCTGTTTGGTGGTTGGAATCAGCCCCAGCATTTT
cdr3_aa: CAVLFGGWNQPQHF

clone_size: few
j_call: TRBJ2-7
d_call: NA
v_call: TRBV2
cdr3_nt: TGTGCCAGCGCGGGGCAGATCTACGAGCAGTACTTC
cdr3_aa: CASAGQIYEQYF

clone_size: few
j_call: TRBJ2-5
d_call: NA
v_call: TRBV11-2
cdr3_nt: TGTGCCAGCAGCTTAAATCCAGAGACCCAGTACTTC
cdr3_aa: CASSLNPETQYF

clone_size: few
j_call: TRBJ1-3
d_call: NA
v_call: TRBV6-1
cdr3_nt: TGTGCCAGCAGACCAGACGGCAACTCTGGAAACACCATATATTTT
cdr3_aa: CASRPDGNSGNTIYF

clone_size: many
j_call: TRBJ2-1
d_call: NA
v_call: TRBV4-3
cdr3_nt: TGCGCCAGCAGCTCAGGGGTCGGAACCTACAATGAGCAGTTCTTC
cdr3_aa: CASSSGVGTYNEQFF

clone_size: many
j_call: TRBJ1-4
d_call: NA
v_call: TRBV5-5
cdr3_nt: TGTGCCAGCAGCTCCGGACAGATCTCTGAAAAACTGTTTTTT
cdr3_aa: CASSSGQISEKLFF